This T cell receptor beta chain was captured in a study of cytomegalovirus exposure and HLA in healthy donors. Broader study findings: Analyzed later, most CMV-associated TCR beta chains appeared HLA-restricted. Published work reported that the classifier diagnosed cytomegalovirus status with high specificity and sensitivity. Within an earlier analysis, most TCR beta V segments proved productive either about 87% or about 30% of the time.

As to this clone: Its specificity is unknown.

The study ran its PCR with 60 Vbeta and 13 Jbeta primers. The protocol was immunoSEQ multiplex PCR, while the TCRdb copy is restricted to in-frame clones and leaves out a portion. The sample lists about 160,000 clones, roughly 80% occurring once. Unrecorded immune exposures were likely, despite nominal health at sampling. After removal of 3 bases from V and 15 bases from J, the junction contained 10 bases not matched to a gene. The CDR3 loop spans 14 amino acids. Germline V gives CDR1 MRHNA, CDR2 SNTAGT. J is TRBJ2-1 and V is TRBV6-4; 11 bases are shared with TRBD1. The specimen was PBMCs. This clonotype was obtained from a man aged 25 to 45 in good health and CMV-seronegative. The DNA for the CDR3 is TGTGCCAGCAGTGAGGGGACAGGGGGATCCCCAGCGTTCTTC. It translates to CASSEGTGGSPAFF.